This is a list of T cell receptor beta chains from one sample in a study of cytomegalovirus exposure and HLA in healthy donors. Profiling relied on immunoSEQ multiplex PCR, and the TCRdb table lists in-frame clones only, not all of them. Of roughly 250,000 clones listed, about 83% are singletons. Material for sequencing was PBMCs. These TCRs come from a middle-aged woman in good health and CMV-seropositive. CDR3s include the opening cysteine and the closing phenylalanine or tryptophan. The D gene is left open where the match is weak. Expanded clones get a size class; other rows say once, few or many, or leave the size out.

NA	TRBJ1-1	TRBV27	TRBD1	TGTGCCAGCAGTTTTGCGAGGGGGCGGGAAGCTTTCTTT	CASSFARGREAFF
few	TRBJ2-5	TRBV27	TRBD1	TGTGCCAGCAGTCCGATGTCGGACAGGGTTGTCCCAGAGACCCAGTACTTC	CASSPMSDRVVPETQYF
NA	TRBJ2-1	TRBV7-9	NA	TGTGCCAGCAGCATGCACAGGGTCCACGAGCAGTTCTTC	CASSMHRVHEQFF
few	TRBJ2-5	TRBV6-5	NA	TGTGCCAGCAGTTACCGGGGAGAGACCCAGTACTTC	CASSYRGETQYF
NA	TRBJ1-4	TRBV29-1	NA	TGCAGCGTTGCCGGGGTGGGGAGGATCGAAAAACTGTTTTTT	CSVAGVGRIEKLFF
NA	TRBJ2-7	TRBV6-1	NA	TGTGCCAGCAACTTACAGGTGAACTCCTACGAGCAGTACTTC	CASNLQVNSYEQYF
NA	TRBJ1-2	TRBV5-5	TRBD1	TGTGCCAGCAGCCAACAGGGGCCTCAGAACTATGGCTACACCTTC	CASSQQGPQNYGYTF
NA	TRBJ2-5	TRBV18	NA	TGTGCCAGCTCACCGAGCGAAGAGACCCAGTACTTC	CASSPSEETQYF
NA	TRBJ1-1	TRBV6-7	NA	TGTGCCAGCAGGGACATGGAGAACACTGAAGCTTTCTTT	CASRDMENTEAFF
NA	TRBJ2-3	TRBV7-2	NA	TGTGCCAGCAGCTCGGGGGGCACAGATACGCAGTATTTT	CASSSGGTDTQYF
NA	TRBJ2-3	TRBV11-3	TRBD2	TGTGCCAGCAGCACGGGACTAGCGGGAGTGGGAGATACGCAGTATTTT	CASSTGLAGVGDTQYF
NA	TRBJ2-3	TRBV13	TRBD2	TGTGCCAGCAGCCGCCCCACTAGCGGGAGGAAATCAGATACGCAGTATTTT	CASSRPTSGRKSDTQYF
NA	TRBJ2-1	TRBV7-9	TRBD2	TGTGCCAGCAGCCCCTGGGATACCCGCGGGGGTGAGCAGTTCTTC	CASSPWDTRGGEQFF
few	TRBJ1-1	TRBV5-1	NA	TGCGCCAGCAGCTTGGGACAGATGAACACTGAAGCTTTCTTT	CASSLGQMNTEAFF
once	TRBJ1-4	TRBV6-5	TRBD1	TGTGCCAGCAGTTTAACAGGGGTCCGGAATGAAAAACTGTTTTTT	CASSLTGVRNEKLFF
NA	TRBJ1-4	TRBV7-9	TRBD1	TGTGCCAGCAGCCGTGTCGGGGGACAGGGAGATACAATGACGTTTTTT	CASSRVGGQGDTMTFF
few	TRBJ2-5	TRBV5-6	TRBD1	TGTGCCAGCAGCGGCGCCGGGACAGGGTTTGTGAAGACCCAGTACTTC	CASSGAGTGFVKTQYF
once	TRBJ2-7	TRBV2	TRBD2	TGTGCCAGCAGTGAAGGGACTAGCGGGAGTTACGAGCAGTACTTC	CASSEGTSGSYEQYF
few	TRBJ1-2	TRBV6-1	TRBD1	TGTGCCAGCAGACGTGGACAGGGGGACACCTATGGCTACACCTTC	CASRRGQGDTYGYTF
once	TRBJ1-1	TRBV11-2	NA	TGTGCCAGCAGCTTACTTCGGGAAGCTTTCTTT	CASSLLREAFF
NA	TRBJ1-2	TRBV6-1	NA	TGTGCCAGCAGTGGGCTGACAGGTTCTAACTATGGCTACACCTTC	CASSGLTGSNYGYTF
NA	TRBJ1-2	TRBV9	TRBD1	TGTGCCAGCAGCGCCTGGGACAGGGCCCAGTCGGATGGCTACACCTTC	CASSAWDRAQSDGYTF
once	TRBJ1-2	TRBV5-6	TRBD1	TGTGCCAGCAGCTGGGACAGTCGTCTGGGCTACACCTTC	CASSWDSRLGYTF
few	TRBJ2-7	TRBV29-1	NA	TGCAGCGTACCACAGGGATCCGAGCAGTACTTC	CSVPQGSEQYF
NA	TRBJ2-3	TRBV13	NA	TGTGCCAGCAGCTTAGGTCTTGGGGAGACAGATACGCAGTATTTT	CASSLGLGETDTQYF
NA	TRBJ1-4	TRBV28	TRBD1	TGTGCCAGCAGTTTTCAGGGGGCTTTTACTAATGAAAAACTGTTTTTT	CASSFQGAFTNEKLFF
NA	TRBJ2-7	TRBV29-1	TRBD2	TGCAGCGTAGTCCGTAGCGGGGGTTACGAGCAGTACTTC	CSVVRSGGYEQYF
NA	TRBJ2-3	TRBV27	TRBD2	TGTGCCAGCAGTTTATCGCCTAGCGGGAGCATGGGTACGCAGTATTTT	CASSLSPSGSMGTQYF
NA	TRBJ2-1	TRBV5-1	TRBD2	TGCGCCAGCAGCTTGCTAGCGGGAGTATACAATGAGCAGTTCTTC	CASSLLAGVYNEQFF
NA	TRBJ2-5	TRBV29-1	TRBD2	TGCAGCGTTCAAATCCAGGGACTAGCGGACCAAGAGACCCAGTACTTC	CSVQIQGLADQETQYF
NA	TRBJ2-3	TRBV13	TRBD2	TGTGCCAGCAGCTTAGGGGGGACTAGCGGGAGGACGTCGGATACGCAGTATTTT	CASSLGGTSGRTSDTQYF
few	TRBJ2-7	TRBV23-1	TRBD1	TGCGCCAGCAGACCCGGGACAGGGGGCCTCTACGAGCAGTACTTC	CASRPGTGGLYEQYF
NA	TRBJ1-1	TRBV28	NA	TGTGCCAGCAGTTTAGGGCAGGGCACTGAAGCTTTCTTT	CASSLGQGTEAFF
few	TRBJ2-1	TRBV4-3	NA	TGCGCCAGCAGCCAAGATTACAGTAGCTCCTACAATGAGCAGTTCTTC	CASSQDYSSSYNEQFF
NA	TRBJ2-3	TRBV2	NA	TGTGCCAGCAGCAGCAGGAGGAGCACAGATACGCAGTATTTT	CASSSRRSTDTQYF
NA	TRBJ2-7	TRBV11-3	TRBD1	TGTGCCAGCAGGTACCGGGACAGGGGTTACGAGCAGTACTTC	CASRYRDRGYEQYF
NA	TRBJ2-7	TRBV29-1	NA	TGCAGCGTTGGGGGGAGGACCTACGAGCAGTACTTC	CSVGGRTYEQYF
NA	TRBJ2-1	TRBV11-3	NA	TGTGCCAGCAGCTTAGTTACTAGCTGGGAGCAGTTCTTC	CASSLVTSWEQFF
NA	TRBJ2-7	TRBV6-5	NA	TGTGCCAGCAGAAATGGACTGAGGGAGCAGTACTTC	CASRNGLREQYF
NA	TRBJ2-3	TRBV7-2	TRBD2	TGTGCCAGCAGCTTAGAGCCTAGCGGGAGGGTGGCAGATACGCAGTATTTT	CASSLEPSGRVADTQYF
NA	TRBJ1-4	TRBV5-1	NA	TGCGCCAGCAGCCCCGGGCGGTCTACGGGGGAAAAACTGTTTTTT	CASSPGRSTGEKLFF
NA	TRBJ2-7	TRBV6-5	NA	TGTGCCAGCAGTATATCGGGACAAACCTACGAGCAGTACTTC	CASSISGQTYEQYF
NA	TRBJ1-2	TRBV18	TRBD1	TGTGCCAGCTCACCGGGACAGGGTGTCTCAGGCTATGGCTACACCTTC	CASSPGQGVSGYGYTF
NA	TRBJ2-7	TRBV10-3	NA	TGTGCCATCAGTGGGACAGAAGACTACGAGCAGTACTTC	CAISGTEDYEQYF
NA	TRBJ1-2	TRBV9	TRBD1	TGTGCCAGCAGTCGAGGACAGGGGGACTATGGCTACACCTTC	CASSRGQGDYGYTF
NA	TRBJ1-5	TRBV7-8	NA	TGTGCCAGCAGCTTAGTAAATAGCAATCAGCCCCAGCATTTT	CASSLVNSNQPQHF
NA	TRBJ1-2	TRBV28	NA	TGTGCCAGCAGCACGGGGGGTTCAGGGCACTATGGCTACACCTTC	CASSTGGSGHYGYTF
NA	TRBJ2-1	TRBV29-1	NA	TGCAGCGCCCGTCCGGGGAATGAGCAGTTCTTC	CSARPGNEQFF
NA	TRBJ1-4	TRBV9	NA	TGTGCCAGCAGCGGCGACACTACTAATGAAAAACTGTTTTTT	CASSGDTTNEKLFF
NA	TRBJ2-4	TRBV2	NA	TGTGCCAGCAGTTCACAGGAGGGGCGGAGCCTACGACGGAACTTC	CASSSQEGRSLRRNF
once	TRBJ1-6	TRBV6-6	TRBD1	TGTGCCAGCAGTTACACCCAGACAGGGACTAATTCACCCCTCCACTTT	CASSYTQTGTNSPLHF
NA	TRBJ2-7	TRBV7-2	TRBD1	TGTGCCAGCAGCAGTACAGGGGTACGCGAGCAGTACTTC	CASSSTGVREQYF
NA	TRBJ1-2	TRBV13	TRBD1	TGTGCCAGCAGCTTAACTATGGCTGGGACAGATTCCTTCTATGGCTACACCTTC	CASSLTMAGTDSFYGYTF